The present TCR beta chain was sequenced within a study of OX40 agonist ivuxolimab in advanced cancers. In terms of the full investigation: Ivuxolimab, which targeted the costimulatory receptor OX40 (CD134), was an agonistic, fully human IgG2 monoclonal antibody. A male proportion of almost 85% and a mean age of around 60 years, ranging from about 20 to 85, were recorded for the dose-escalation cohort. The paper describes the monotherapy dose-escalation part (N of about 47 patients) of the phase I trial of ivuxolimab. Peripheral TCRbeta sequencing was intended to test whether TCR sequence diversity was altered and clonal T-cell expansion was caused by ivuxolimab. Intravenous ivuxolimab was administered to patients every 2 weeks at six dose levels: 0.01, 0.1, 0.3, 1.5, 3 and 10 mg/kg. Partial responses were achieved by three dose-escalation patients, of whom one had hepatocellular carcinoma and two had cutaneous melanoma. Prior anti-PD-1, anti-PD-L1 or anti-CTLA-4 therapy was permitted, and checkpoint inhibitors had been received by 30% to 40% of dose-escalation patients. Of the roughly 51 dose-escalation patients, hepatocellular carcinoma was present in roughly 19, melanoma in roughly 15, renal cell carcinoma in 9 and head and neck cancer in 9.

General findings and caveats noted by the study authors: Low levels of normalized T-cell clonal expansion were also shown by some nonresponding patients. After ivuxolimab, expanded clones were on average more numerous among CD8+ T cells than among CD4+ T cells. At doses of 0.1 to 3.0 mg/kg, clonal expansion of both CD4+ and CD8+ blood T cells was observed from baseline to week 6. The antigen specificity of the peripheral T cells that underwent clonal expansion was not determined. In the 0.1-3.0 mg/kg groups, partial responders were among the patients with the lowest normalized peripheral clonal expansion, particularly in CD8+ T cells.

Worth noting for this clone: It has no known antigen specificity. Per-nucleotide qualities are absent, and no much larger clonotype sits a single base away.

Looking up the germline V gene yields CDR1 SQVTM and CDR2 ANQGSEA. Taken from cysteine to phenylalanine, the CDR3 has 12 residues. The CDR3 DNA has 36 bases and is translated from base 1. From V the trimming removes 5 bases and from J it removes 2 bases, while the gene matches leave 3 bases of the junction unaccounted for. For sequencing of the TCRbeta CDR3 region, genomic DNA was extracted from the sorted cells. TCRbeta CDR3 regions were sequenced using the immunoSEQ Assay. Entries here come from immuneACCESS through TCRdb and include only in-frame sequences with V and J called. Some clones fail to appear in such tables; in the studies checked, an unresolved V gene covers under half of the shortfall, and the cause of the remainder is unknown. The sample includes about 64,000 clones, with 84% observed a single time. Roughly 2.1% of the sample is taken by the ten largest. The trial excluded patients who had a history of autoimmune disease or were on systemic immunosuppression. In every dose cohort, peripheral blood was drawn for TCR sequencing at baseline, cycle 4 day 1, and cycle 7 day 1. The samples were drawn from a first-in-human, open-label, multicenter phase I dose-escalation trial of ivuxolimab. Adults with locally advanced or metastatic melanoma, renal cell carcinoma, hepatocellular carcinoma or head and neck squamous cell carcinoma were enrolled in the trial. Before TCR sequencing, CD4+ and CD8+ T cells were separately sorted from peripheral blood.

The TCR sequence derives from an adult with an advanced solid tumor such as melanoma, head and neck, liver or kidney cancer. In this chain, TRBV29-1 is recombined with TRBJ2-7; 7 bases in the junction line up with TRBD1. The sample here was CD4+ or CD8+ T cells sorted from blood, taken in a trial of the OX40 agonist ivuxolimab. The nucleotide sequence is TGCAGCGTTACGACAGGGCCCTACGAGCAGTACTTC. This gives the protein CSVTTGPYEQYF.